This T cell receptor beta chain derives from a study of blood T cell repertoires in COVID-19. Study context: The analysed material was cDNA or gDNA that came from T cells, B-cell-depleted T cells, or PBMCs.

The repertoire was sequenced with immunoSEQ multiplex PCR; TCRdb's copy has only in-frame clones and lacks some. The sample has roughly 400,000 clones, around nine tenths seen once; the top ten hold 1.4%. Only one count was recorded for this clone. This CDR3 is 14 amino acids long. J was trimmed by 3 bases and V by 5 bases; bases with no gene match: 2. Per germline, CDR1 MNHEY and CDR2 SVGEGT. This TCR was recovered from a young woman who had been exposed to COVID-19. This chain joins TRBV6-2 or TRBV6-3 and TRBJ2-2; 8 bases are a match to TRBD1. Sample: PBMCs or T cells enriched from blood (not recorded which). For the CDR3, the DNA is TGTGCCAGCAGTCAGGGGGCGCACACCGGGGAGCTGTTTTTT. Amino acids: CASSQGAHTGELFF.